The sequence of this T cell receptor (beta chain) was determined in a study of blood T cell repertoires in COVID-19. Profiling relied on immunoSEQ multiplex PCR, and the TCRdb table lists in-frame clones only, not all of them. Counted here are about 90,000 clones, about 91% occurring once; the ten biggest clones make up around 0.44%. This clone appeared a single time. V was pared by 6 bases and J by 7 bases, with 21 bases between. Germline V lookup: CDR1 MGHRA, CDR2 YSYEKL. The CDR3 spans 15 residues. The TCR comes from a man aged 55 to 69 with acute or convalescent COVID-19. The gene calls are TRBV4-1 and TRBJ1-2, with a weak D call TRBD1 (5 bases). Sequencing was done on a sample of peripheral blood. The CDR3 sequence: CASRSTTGVSPGYTF. In DNA form, the CDR3 reads TGCGCCAGCAGATCTACTACAGGTGTCTCGCCTGGCTACACCTTC.